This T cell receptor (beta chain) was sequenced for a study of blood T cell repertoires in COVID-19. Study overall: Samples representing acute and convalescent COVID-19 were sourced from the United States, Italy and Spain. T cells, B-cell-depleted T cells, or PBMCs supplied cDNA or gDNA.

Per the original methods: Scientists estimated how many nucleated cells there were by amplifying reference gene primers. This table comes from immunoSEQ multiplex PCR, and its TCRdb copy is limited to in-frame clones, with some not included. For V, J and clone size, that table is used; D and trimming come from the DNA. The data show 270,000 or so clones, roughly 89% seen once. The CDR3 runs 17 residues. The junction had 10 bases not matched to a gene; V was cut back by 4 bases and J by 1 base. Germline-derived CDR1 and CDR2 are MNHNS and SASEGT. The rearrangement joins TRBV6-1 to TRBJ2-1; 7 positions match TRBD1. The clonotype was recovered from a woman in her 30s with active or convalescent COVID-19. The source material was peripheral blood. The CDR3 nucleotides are TGTGCCAGCAGTGTCCGGGACAGCGGAAGATCCTACAATGAGCAGTTCTTC. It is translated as CASSVRDSGRSYNEQFF.